The 20 T cell receptor beta chains listed next were all sequenced from one sample in a study of T-cell memory formation after mild COVID-19. TCRdb re-analysed the 5' RACE reads in MiXCR, keeping a single row per CDR3 protein. The sample has fewer than 95,000 distinct CDR3 sequences; roughly 15% are singletons. Sequencing was done on a sample of PBMCs or a T cell subset sorted from them (not recorded which). These receptor sequences come from a man aged 18 to 29 who had mild COVID-19 (a few samples of this study predate the infection). Cell type and time point are not known.

This clonotype was seen only a few times. J is TRBJ2-3 and V is TRBV29-1; D tentatively fits TRBD1 or TRBD2 (5 bases each). CDR1 and CDR2 (germline): SQVTM, ANQGSEA. The CDR3 contains 13 residues. Trimming took 3 bases from V and 0 from J, leaving 7 bases between them. The CDR3, as DNA: TGCAGCGTTGACCGGGACAGCACAGATACGCAGTATTTT. Its protein product is CSVDRDSTDTQYF.

This clonotype was counted between two and nine times. The V call is TRBV5-1, the J call TRBJ1-6, with 7 bases aligning to TRBD1. There are 16 residues in the CDR3. With 8 bases clipped from V and 1 base from J, the junction kept 9 bases outside the gene matches. CDR1 is SGHRS, CDR2 YFSETQ, per germline. In DNA, the CDR3 is TGCGCCAGGTCCTCGCGACAGGGATCCTATAATTCACCCCTCCACTTT. Protein: CARSSRQGSYNSPLHF. Drawing the rest from reference TRBV5-1 and TRBJ1-6, the complete variable domain is KAGVTQTPRYLIKTRGQQVTLSCSPISGHRSVSWYQQTPGQGLQFLFEYFSETQRNKGNFPGRFSGRQFSNSRSEMNVSTLELGDSALYLCARSSRQGSYNSPLHFGNGTRLTVT.

The rearrangement links TRBV3-1 to TRBJ1-3, with D tentatively TRBD1 (5 bases). Germline-derived CDR1 and CDR2 are LGHDT and YNNKEL (reference sequence). V shed 1 base and J shed 2 bases, with 15 bases lying between them. The CDR3 runs 17 residues. The chain's CDR3 is CASSQGRSRDPGNTIYF. The CDR3 coding sequence is TGTGCCAGCAGCCAAGGAAGAAGCCGGGACCCTGGAAACACCATATATTTT. Together with reference TRBV3-1 and TRBJ1-3, the CDR3 gives the full variable domain: DTAVSQTPKYLVTQMGNDKSIKCEQNLGHDTMYWYKQDSKKFLKIMFSYNNKELIINETVPNRFSPKSPDKAHLNLHINSLELGDSAVYFCASSQGRSRDPGNTIYFGEGSWLTVV.

The table lists this clonotype with a few counts. This rearrangement joins TRBV10-2 to TRBJ1-2, with D unclear. The V gene's germline CDR1 is WSHSY and CDR2 SAAADI. The CDR3 covers 11 residues. V was pared by 2 bases and J by 8 bases, with 6 bases between. CDR3 sequence (DNA): TGCGCCAGCAGTGAGCGAGGGGGCTACACCTTC. It translates to CASSERGGYTF.

This clonotype has just a few counts. The CDR3 region has the DNA TGCGCCAGCAGCCCCGGGACAGGGCGCGACGAGCAGTACTTC. Amino acids: CASSPGTGRDEQYF. J is TRBJ2-7 and V is TRBV5-1, with 9 bases identical to TRBD1. Losses at the gene ends were 4 bases for V and 5 bases for J; bases not matched to a gene: 7. The CDR3 sequence is 14 residues long. The germline CDR1 and CDR2 sequences are SGHRS and YFSETQ.

The V call is TRBV4-1, the J call TRBJ1-2; D is ambiguous. The CDR3 has 16 amino acids. V was shortened by 0 bases and J by 4 bases, with 15 bases between the two germline ends. Germline V gene sequence: CDR1 MGHRA, CDR2 YSYEKL. CDR3 nucleotides: TGCGCCAGCAGCCAAGATCTTAGGCAGATCGCCTATGGCTACACCTTC. It specifies CASSQDLRQIAYGYTF.

This chain uses TRBV27 with TRBJ2-7; weak D call: TRBD1 (6 bases). The CDR3 loop spans 14 amino acids. CDR1 is MNHEY and CDR2 is SMNVEV in the germline V gene (reference sequence). Trimming removed 5 bases at V and 3 bases at J, with 14 bases between. For the CDR3, the DNA is TGTGCCAGCAGTCCAGGGAGAGGGGGCTACGAGCAGTACTTC. Residues: CASSPGRGGYEQYF.

This rearrangement joins TRBV20-1 to TRBJ2-3; D gene unclear. Germline V gives CDR1 DFQATT, CDR2 SNEGSKA (reference sequence). The CDR3 runs 13 residues. V lost 6 bases and J 2 bases, leaving 12 bases between the germline ends. CDR3 sequence (DNA): TGCAGTGCGGACCCAGTCCACACAGATACGCAGTATTTT. It encodes CSADPVHTDTQYF.

Remarks on this clonotype: A much larger clonotype is one base distant, so this may be a read error. J is TRBJ2-1 and V is TRBV4-2, with D maybe TRBD2 (5 bases). CDR1 and CDR2 from the germline V gene are LGHNA and YNFKEQ. The CDR3 runs to 11 residues. V was clipped by 4 bases and J by 7 bases, with 5 bases between them. CDR3 sequence (DNA): TGTGCCAGCAGCCGAGGGAATGAGCAGTTCTTC. Translation: CASSRGNEQFF.

There are many counts of this clonotype. V usage is TRBV6-4 and J usage is TRBJ1-6; 12 bases fit TRBD1. CDR1 is MRHNA and CDR2 is SNTAGT in the germline V gene. CDR3 size: 16 residues. After removal of 3 bases from V and 7 bases from J, the junction contained 4 bases not matched to a gene. DNA of the CDR3: TGTGCCAGCAGTGAAGGGACAGGGGGCAGGAATTCACCCCTCCACTTT. Its protein product is CASSEGTGGRNSPLHF.

This rearrangement joins TRBV12-3 or TRBV12-4 to TRBJ2-2; D is unclear. The CDR3 totals 13 residues. V was pared by 6 bases and J by 3 bases, with 8 bases between. CDR3 DNA sequence: TGTGCCAGCAGAGGACCATACACCGGGGAGCTGTTTTTT. Amino acids: CASRGPYTGELFF.

V gene TRBV12-3 or TRBV12-4 combines with J gene TRBJ1-4; D is ambiguous. V was clipped by 3 bases and J by 5 bases, with 7 bases between them. CDR3 length: 13 residues. The CDR3 spells CASSFAGNEKLFF. The CDR3, as DNA: TGTGCCAGCAGTTTTGCGGGGAATGAAAAACTGTTTTTT.

This clonotype was counted between two and nine times. The chain couples TRBV7-9 to TRBJ2-7; weak D call: TRBD2 (6 bases). With 5 bases removed from V and 6 bases from J, the gap between germline ends came to 17 bases. This CDR3 region has 14 residues. The germline V gene encodes CDR1 SEHNR and CDR2 FQNEAQ (reference sequence). The CDR3 nucleotides are TGTGCCAGCAGCCGGGACTTAGTATCTGGCGAGCAGTACTTC. Amino acid sequence: CASSRDLVSGEQYF.

This clonotype came up many times. The chain carries TRBV5-5 and TRBJ1-2; a weak D match, TRBD1 (5 bases). Germline values: CDR1 SGHKS, CDR2 YYEKEE (reference sequence). Trimming took off 6 bases at V and 5 bases at J, with 23 bases between the two ends. There are 16 residues in the CDR3. CDR3 sequence: CASTPTPGRSIYGYTF. In DNA form, the CDR3 reads TGTGCCAGCACCCCTACCCCGGGACGCAGCATTTATGGCTACACCTTC.

The V and J genes are TRBV6-6 and TRBJ1-1; 11 bases are a match to TRBD1. The junction had 4 bases not matched to a gene; V was cut back by 0 bases and J by 4 bases. The germline V gene encodes CDR1 MNHNY and CDR2 SVGAGI (reference sequence). The CDR3 extends over 16 amino acids. CDR3 in amino acids: CASSYSPGTGGTEAFF. The DNA for the CDR3 is TGTGCCAGCAGTTACTCACCAGGGACAGGGGGCACTGAAGCTTTCTTT.

V and J are TRBV19 and TRBJ1-2; D unresolved. Between the trimmed V and J ends, which lost 3 bases and 8 bases, there was a span of 10 bases. Germline V gives CDR1 LNHDA, CDR2 SQIVND (reference sequence). The CDR3 extends over 12 amino acids. The CDR3 bases are TGTGCCAGTAGTATTGGGAGCTGGGGCTACACCTTC. This encodes CASSIGSWGYTF.

This clonotype was found a few times. This chain uses TRBV4-1 with TRBJ2-3, with 9 bases matching TRBD2. V shed 3 bases and J 5 bases; nucleotides not matched to a gene: 12. In germline, CDR1 is MGHRA, CDR2 YSYEKL. The CDR3 is 17 amino acids. CDR3 region: CASSHRLAGTLRDTQYF. Here the CDR3 DNA reads TGCGCCAGCAGCCATCGGCTAGCGGGAACCCTCAGAGATACGCAGTATTTT.

This clonotype showed up just a few times. V gene TRBV15 combines with J gene TRBJ2-1; 9 bases match TRBD2. CDR3 length: 15 amino acids. Germline CDR1 reads LNHNV; CDR2 reads YYDKDF (reference sequence). Unmatched junction bases numbered 6, after V lost 4 bases and J lost 5 bases. As DNA, the CDR3 is TGTGCCACCAGCAAAGAGCGGGGGGCGAACAATGAGCAGTTCTTC. This codes for CATSKERGANNEQFF.

In this sample, this clonotype turned up a few times. CDR3 residues: CASSLYNYGYTF. CDR3 sequence (DNA): TGTGCCAGCAGTTTATATAACTATGGCTACACCTTC. The chain couples TRBV12-3 or TRBV12-4 to TRBJ1-2, with unresolved D. The CDR3 runs 12 residues. Trimming took 2 bases from V and 1 from J, leaving 2 bases between them.

This chain connects TRBV6-6 to TRBJ1-1, with TRBD1 matching over 9 bases. V dropped 2 bases and J dropped 5; count of bases not matched to a gene: 0. CDR1 and CDR2 (germline): MNHNY, SVGAGI (reference sequence). This CDR3 has 13 amino acids. The CDR3 is CASSYDRGTEAFF. CDR3 sequence (DNA): TGTGCCAGCAGTTACGACAGGGGGACTGAAGCTTTCTTT.